Listed below are T cell receptor beta chains from one sample, sequenced in a study of pediatric ulcerative colitis. Sequencing was performed with immunoSEQ multiplex PCR; in TCRdb, only in-frame clones are kept and a portion is missing. The sample carries over 9,000 clones, approximately 88% recorded once. Material: blood. These receptors originate from a girl aged 10-17 years with moderate ulcerative colitis. CDR3s include the opening cysteine and the closing phenylalanine or tryptophan. D genes are given only for firm matches. Only some rows state a clone size, as once, few, many or a class for expanded clones.

v_call	d_call	clone_size	j_call	cdr3_aa	cdr3_nt
TRBV4-1	TRBD1	-	TRBJ1-6	CASSQPRQGANSPLHF	TGCGCCAGCAGCCAGCCCCGACAGGGGGCGAATTCACCCCTCCACTTT
TRBV21-1	-	-	TRBJ2-7	CASSELGGTDYEQYF	TGTGCCAGCAGCGAGCTAGGAGGGACAGACTACGAGCAGTACTTC
TRBV12-5	-	-	TRBJ1-5	CASGLARHPRIGPQHF	TGTGCTAGTGGTTTGGCGAGACACCCCCGGATAGGGCCCCAGCATTTT
TRBV5-6	-	once	TRBJ1-5	CASSSQGLGVSQPQHF	TGTGCCAGCAGCTCACAGGGTCTTGGGGTTTCTCAGCCCCAGCATTTT
TRBV9	-	-	TRBJ1-3	CASSGSTSGNTIYF	TGTGCCAGCAGCGGGTCGACCTCTGGAAACACCATATATTTT
TRBV28	-	-	TRBJ2-7	CASSLGGGGPYEQYF	TGTGCCAGCAGTTTGGGAGGAGGGGGACCCTACGAGCAGTACTTC
TRBV4-1	-	-	TRBJ2-2	CASSQEGENTGELFF	TGCGCCAGCAGCCAAGAAGGGGAAAACACCGGGGAGCTGTTTTTT
TRBV5-1	TRBD1	-	TRBJ1-6	CASSLEGQVGSPLHF	TGCGCCAGCAGCTTGGAGGGACAGGTGGGATCACCCCTCCACTTT
TRBV6-7	TRBD1	-	TRBJ1-3	CASSYRDRDSGNTIYF	TGTGCCAGCAGTTACAGGGACAGGGACTCTGGAAACACCATATATTTT
TRBV11-3	-	-	TRBJ2-3	CASSQRPFHTDTQYF	TGTGCCAGCAGCCAGCGTCCATTTCACACAGATACGCAGTATTTT
TRBV7-7	TRBD2	-	TRBJ2-1	CASSSSLGLLNEQFF	TGTGCTAGCAGCTCTTCACTGGGACTACTGAATGAGCAGTTCTTC
TRBV7-8	-	-	TRBJ1-1	CASSLDVGARPEAFF	TGTGCCAGCAGCTTAGATGTTGGGGCGCGACCTGAAGCTTTCTTT
TRBV6-5	TRBD1	-	TRBJ1-5	CASSTTGGGQPQHF	TGTGCCAGCAGCACCACAGGGGGCGGCCAGCCCCAGCATTTT
TRBV10-3	-	-	TRBJ2-1	CAANREPYNEQFF	TGTGCCGCCAACCGAGAGCCTTACAATGAGCAGTTCTTC